The rows below give T cell receptor beta chains drawn from one sample of a study of T cells in Graves' hyperthyroidism and ophthalmopathy. TCRdb reprocessed the multiplex PCR reads with MiXCR, giving one entry per CDR3 protein. The table includes hundreds of thousands of distinct CDR3 sequences, around 13% detected once. Sequencing used blood. Receptors were obtained from a woman aged 18-30 years with Graves' hyperthyroidism. The CDR3 runs from the conserved cysteine through the conserved F or W. The D gene is left open where the match is weak. Only part of the rows carry a size: once, few, many, or a class if the clone is expanded.

V gene: TRBV20-1
CDR3 length: 14
J gene: TRBJ2-7
clone size: NA
D gene: NA
CDR3 protein: CSARLGATSYEQYF
CDR3 DNA: TGCAGTGCTAGGTTAGGGGCGACCTCCTACGAGCAGTACTTC

V gene: TRBV30
CDR3 length: 17
J gene: TRBJ2-3
clone size: many
D gene: TRBD2
CDR3 protein: CAWSLSLGGRAADTQYF
CDR3 DNA: TGTGCCTGGAGTCTTTCCTTGGGCGGGAGGGCGGCAGATACGCAGTATTTT

V gene: TRBV5-5
CDR3 length: 15
J gene: TRBJ1-1
clone size: NA
D gene: NA
CDR3 protein: CASSVLGGENTEAFF
CDR3 DNA: TGTGCCAGCAGCGTTTTGGGGGGGGAGAACACTGAAGCTTTCTTT

V gene: TRBV19
CDR3 length: 16
J gene: TRBJ1-5
clone size: few
D gene: NA
CDR3 protein: CASTRKDGQFNQPQHF
CDR3 DNA: TGTGCCAGTACCCGAAAAGACGGACAGTTTAATCAGCCCCAGCATTTT

V gene: TRBV19
CDR3 length: 18
J gene: TRBJ2-3
clone size: few
D gene: TRBD2
CDR3 protein: CASTKTSGRRISTDTQYF
CDR3 DNA: TGTGCCAGTACCAAGACTAGCGGGAGAAGGATTAGCACAGATACGCAGTATTTT

V gene: TRBV28
CDR3 length: 18
J gene: TRBJ2-5
clone size: once
D gene: TRBD2
CDR3 protein: CASSFLGTSGKIVETQYF
CDR3 DNA: TGTGCCAGCAGTTTTCTAGGGACTAGCGGGAAGATCGTTGAGACCCAGTACTTC

V gene: TRBV12-3/TRBV12-4
CDR3 length: 15
J gene: TRBJ1-3
clone size: few
D gene: NA
CDR3 protein: CASSPLGGAGNTIYF
CDR3 DNA: TGTGCCAGCAGCCCCCTCGGGGGAGCTGGAAACACCATATATTTT

V gene: TRBV5-1
CDR3 length: 19
J gene: TRBJ2-2
clone size: NA
D gene: NA
CDR3 protein: CASSSRAGVGRSITGELFF
CDR3 DNA: TGCGCCAGCAGCTCCCGCGCCGGAGTAGGGAGGTCAATCACCGGGGAGCTGTTTTTT

V gene: TRBV19
CDR3 length: 15
J gene: TRBJ2-7
clone size: few
D gene: TRBD1
CDR3 protein: CASSIDNRGSYEQYF
CDR3 DNA: TGTGCCAGTAGTATAGATAACAGGGGCTCCTACGAGCAGTACTTC

V gene: TRBV9
CDR3 length: 14
J gene: TRBJ1-1
clone size: many
D gene: NA
CDR3 protein: CASSNDPRNTEAFF
CDR3 DNA: TGTGCCAGCAGCAATGACCCAAGGAACACTGAAGCTTTCTTT

V gene: TRBV27
CDR3 length: 15
J gene: TRBJ2-3
clone size: NA
D gene: NA
CDR3 protein: CASSLYQGPTDTQYF
CDR3 DNA: TGTGCCAGCAGTTTATACCAGGGCCCCACAGATACGCAGTATTTT

V gene: TRBV27
CDR3 length: 13
J gene: TRBJ1-2
clone size: many
D gene: TRBD1
CDR3 protein: CASSQTTGRGYTF
CDR3 DNA: TGTGCCAGCAGCCAGACGACAGGGCGTGGCTACACCTTC

V gene: TRBV30
CDR3 length: 16
J gene: TRBJ2-1
clone size: few
D gene: TRBD1
CDR3 protein: CAWNGQGKGSYNEQFF
CDR3 DNA: TGTGCCTGGAACGGACAGGGGAAAGGATCCTACAATGAGCAGTTCTTC

V gene: TRBV27
CDR3 length: 16
J gene: TRBJ1-1
clone size: many
D gene: NA
CDR3 protein: CASSLSWGHLNTEAFF
CDR3 DNA: TGTGCCAGCAGTTTAAGTTGGGGGCATTTGAACACTGAAGCTTTCTTT

V gene: TRBV6-1
CDR3 length: 17
J gene: TRBJ1-6
clone size: many
D gene: NA
CDR3 protein: CASTTARGSSYNSPLHF
CDR3 DNA: TGTGCCAGCACCACCGCACGAGGGAGCTCCTATAATTCACCCCTCCACTTT

V gene: TRBV7-8
CDR3 length: 15
J gene: TRBJ1-3
clone size: NA
D gene: NA
CDR3 protein: CASSLGPVRGNTIYF
CDR3 DNA: TGTGCCAGCAGCTTAGGTCCTGTAAGAGGAAACACCATATATTTT

V gene: TRBV28
CDR3 length: 13
J gene: TRBJ2-7
clone size: NA
D gene: TRBD1
CDR3 protein: CASSLGTGFEQYF
CDR3 DNA: TGTGCCAGCAGTTTAGGGACAGGGTTTGAGCAGTACTTC

V gene: TRBV7-9
CDR3 length: 16
J gene: TRBJ2-1
clone size: NA
D gene: NA
CDR3 protein: CASSLGRAALINEQFF
CDR3 DNA: TGTGCCAGCAGCTTAGGTCGAGCGGCTCTCATAAATGAGCAGTTCTTC

V gene: TRBV7-9
CDR3 length: 13
J gene: TRBJ2-7
clone size: many
D gene: NA
CDR3 protein: CASRLTGPHEQYF
CDR3 DNA: TGTGCCAGCCGACTTACAGGGCCTCACGAGCAGTACTTC

V gene: TRBV5-5
CDR3 length: 14
J gene: TRBJ1-4
clone size: NA
D gene: TRBD1
CDR3 protein: CASIAGQANEKLFF
CDR3 DNA: TGTGCCAGCATCGCGGGACAGGCTAATGAAAAACTGTTTTTT

V gene: TRBV30
CDR3 length: 16
J gene: TRBJ2-5
clone size: many
D gene: NA
CDR3 protein: CAWSQPTYGFQETQYF
CDR3 DNA: TGTGCCTGGAGCCAACCCACATACGGTTTCCAAGAGACCCAGTACTTC

V gene: TRBV7-2
CDR3 length: 15
J gene: TRBJ1-1
clone size: many
D gene: NA
CDR3 protein: CASSLGGNMNTEAFF
CDR3 DNA: TGTGCCAGCAGCTTAGGGGGGAACATGAACACTGAAGCTTTCTTT

V gene: TRBV7-9
CDR3 length: 16
J gene: TRBJ2-7
clone size: few
D gene: TRBD1
CDR3 protein: CASSLGGDRFSYEQYF
CDR3 DNA: TGTGCCAGCAGCTTAGGAGGGGACAGGTTCTCCTACGAGCAGTACTTC

V gene: TRBV12-3/TRBV12-4
CDR3 length: 14
J gene: TRBJ2-1
clone size: many
D gene: TRBD2
CDR3 protein: CASSHSGRNNEQFF
CDR3 DNA: TGTGCCAGCAGTCATAGCGGGAGAAACAATGAGCAGTTCTTC

V gene: TRBV7-3
CDR3 length: 15
J gene: TRBJ2-1
clone size: NA
D gene: NA
CDR3 protein: CASSLLSGTAGEQFF
CDR3 DNA: TGTGCCAGCAGCTTACTCTCCGGGACCGCCGGTGAGCAGTTCTTC

V gene: TRBV20-1
CDR3 length: 12
J gene: TRBJ2-3
clone size: many
D gene: NA
CDR3 protein: CSARPWTDTQYF
CDR3 DNA: TGCAGTGCCCGACCCTGGACAGATACGCAGTATTTT

V gene: TRBV6-1
CDR3 length: 15
J gene: TRBJ1-2
clone size: many
D gene: TRBD1
CDR3 protein: CASTGRRGQGDGYTF
CDR3 DNA: TGTGCCAGCACAGGCCGTCGGGGACAGGGAGATGGCTACACCTTC

V gene: TRBV20-1
CDR3 length: 10
J gene: TRBJ2-3
clone size: many
D gene: NA
CDR3 protein: CSIIPDTQYF
CDR3 DNA: TGCAGTATAATCCCAGATACGCAGTATTTT

V gene: TRBV10-3
CDR3 length: 15
J gene: TRBJ2-1
clone size: few
D gene: TRBD2
CDR3 protein: CAISAAGGGRDEQFF
CDR3 DNA: TGTGCCATCAGCGCCGCGGGGGGAGGTCGAGATGAGCAGTTCTTC

V gene: TRBV6-2/TRBV6-3
CDR3 length: 14
J gene: TRBJ2-4
clone size: NA
D gene: NA
CDR3 protein: CASSYKGAKNIQYF
CDR3 DNA: TGTGCCAGCAGTTACAAGGGAGCCAAAAACATTCAGTACTTC

V gene: TRBV4-1
CDR3 length: 15
J gene: TRBJ1-2
clone size: NA
D gene: TRBD1
CDR3 protein: CASSQVRETGTGYTF
CDR3 DNA: TGCGCCAGCAGCCAAGTCAGGGAGACAGGGACCGGCTACACCTTC

V gene: TRBV5-1
CDR3 length: 15
J gene: TRBJ2-5
clone size: NA
D gene: TRBD2
CDR3 protein: CASSLPPSGQETQYF
CDR3 DNA: TGCGCCAGCAGCCTCCCCCCTAGCGGCCAAGAGACCCAGTACTTC